This T cell receptor beta chain was profiled in a study of persistence of HIV-infected CD4 T cells (TCRdb year 2020). Context from the whole study: CMV- and HIV-1 Gag-responding CD4+ T cells were isolated from ART-treated individuals so that antigen-driven clonal expansion of HIV-1-infected cells could be examined. Proviral sequencing was used to assess clonality among infected cells, whereas TCRbeta sequencing gauged the clonality of all cells within each sorted population. Cross-participant TCR cluster analysis included 8 or 9 participants for CMV and 6 or 7 participants for Gag. Peripheral blood samples of up to 180 mL were obtained at multiple time points, with the exception of a couple of participants, for whom leukapheresis was performed at a single time point. The median time the participants had spent on suppressive ART was around 8 years.

The immunoSEQ hsTCRB assay version 4, run in survey mode, was used to sequence TCRbeta repertoires from genomic DNA. Genomic DNA was diluted to roughly 9.5 ng/uL, using up to about 1 ug per sample for TCRbeta sequencing. The study's processing was this. ImmunoSeq Analyzer 3.0 was used for analysis of TCRbeta data, and diversity was computed on productive nucleotide rearrangements. Lower-bound TCR diversity was estimated with the improved Chao index, and clonality with the Gini coefficient using the Immunarch R package. Different nucleotide rearrangements encoding the same CDR3beta amino acid sequence were counted as distinct clonotypes. Differential abundance analysis identified TCRbeta sequences significantly enriched in antigen-responding cells relative to anti-CD3/anti-CD28-activated cells. Using predicted peptide-MHC specificity as the basis, GLIPH2 grouped TCRs into clusters, both for each participant individually and for the merged data sets that combined participants. What TCRdb holds here is the immuneACCESS table cut down to in-frame rearrangements. Part of the clones is not present; checked against another copy, under half of the missing clones reflect an unresolved V gene, and the others are unexplained. D and trimming were read from the DNA, whereas the V and J calls and clone size are those reported in that table. Counted in this sample were more than 45,000 clones; around 75% of them appeared once. The ten most abundant clones make up 2.5% to 3% of the sample.

Overall study outcomes, separate from this receptor: Antigen-responding cells were enriched for degenerate expanded CDR3beta sequences, which suggests convergent selection of CD4+ responses to CMV and Gag. TCR oligoclonality correlated with proviral oligoclonality within the same sorted populations. TCRbeta richness in CMV- and Gag-responding cells was significantly lower than in anti-CD3/anti-CD28-responding cells; CMV-responding cells had higher oligoclonality than CD3/CD28-stimulated and Gag-responding cells. The study involved few individuals and tested only a limited range of antigens. Bulk TCR analyses could not be limited to the rare CMV-responding cells that actually contained HIV-1 proviruses.

In regard to this clone: The antigen it binds to is not known. Within one base of it there is no much larger clone, and no base qualities were kept.

Reading the label with the study, this specimen's treatment or condition is: suppressive antiretroviral therapy. Lysates of CMV-infected fibroblasts at roughly 9.6 ug/mL were used to stimulate the cells. Memory CD4+ T cells that did not respond, being CD40L-negative, CD69-negative and CD45RO-high, were sorted as memory populations depleted of antigen-responding cells. HIV-1-infected adults in whom suppressive ART had been started during chronic infection were enrolled as participants. Participants had undetectable plasma HIV-1 RNA below 50 copies/mL for at least 4 years. To be included, participants needed a CD4+ T cell count above 400 cells/uL and a positive CMV serology. Before stimulation, PBMCs were isolated using density centrifugation and depleted of CD8+ T cells. CD8-depleted PBMCs were stimulated for approximately 18 hours with anti-CD28/CD49d costimulation, CD40-blocking antibody and enfuvirtide to prevent new infections. Cell sorting was done on a Beckman Coulter MoFlo Legacy or XDP sorter, and dead cells were excluded with propidium iodide. Genomic DNA was extracted with the QIAamp DNA Mini Kit for samples above one million cells, otherwise with the Quick-DNA Microprep Kit.

Source: CD4+ T cells sorted from PBMCs after 18-hour stimulation, taken from a patient who received antiretroviral therapy. Read against the paper, the sample's cell subset or site label means: CD40L-CD69- CD45RO-high memory CD4 T cells not responding to CMV lysate. This TCR was sampled from an adult man with HIV who was CMV-seropositive.

The DNA is as follows: TGTGCCAGCAGCCAAGGTCAATCTGGGGCCAACGTCCTGACTTTC. This is translated as CASSQGQSGANVLTF. This chain joins TRBV3-1 (or the pseudogene TRBV3-2) to TRBJ2-6; no D gene is confidently identified. The germline V gene (reference sequence) sets CDR1 to LGHDT and CDR2 to YNNKEL. The CDR3, from cysteine to phenylalanine, totals 15 residues. Kept here is only the CDR3 DNA, which spans 45 bases and is read in frame from base 1. The germline ends are 5 bases apart after V is trimmed by 1 base and J by 1 base.